This TCR beta chain was captured by sequencing in a study of T-cell reconstitution after alpha-beta-depleted transplantation in children. Concerning this clonotype: The antigen remains unidentified.

Preparation of the TCRbeta library used unique molecular identifiers. Via MiXCR, TCRdb re-called the PCR reads, giving one row per CDR3 protein. The sample contains 610,000 or so distinct CDR3 sequences, roughly 30% of which appear only once. Overall study findings and caveats: Several hundred expanded graft clones reportedly gave rise to the alpha-beta T cells present about two months after transplant. Surviving recipient cells, namely T cells and thymic progenitors, were the source of high day-60 TCRbeta diversity in some patients. Newly generated T cells supplied most T-cell counts and diversity one year post-transplant.

Germline CDR1 is DFQATT and CDR2 is SNEGSKA (reference sequence). Trimming pared 7 bases from V and 6 bases from J, leaving 16 bases between. This CDR3 has 14 residues. The origin of this receptor is a boy under two years old with Wiskott-Aldrich syndrome, due to receive a stem cell transplant. The sequenced sample was PBMCs, obtained before TCRalphabeta/CD19-depleted stem cell transplant. The V call is TRBV20-1, the J call TRBJ1-6; D call uncertain. The CDR3 DNA reads TGCAGTGGCTGGTTCGTACATCCTAATTCACCCCTCCACTTT. Translation gives CSGWFVHPNSPLHF.